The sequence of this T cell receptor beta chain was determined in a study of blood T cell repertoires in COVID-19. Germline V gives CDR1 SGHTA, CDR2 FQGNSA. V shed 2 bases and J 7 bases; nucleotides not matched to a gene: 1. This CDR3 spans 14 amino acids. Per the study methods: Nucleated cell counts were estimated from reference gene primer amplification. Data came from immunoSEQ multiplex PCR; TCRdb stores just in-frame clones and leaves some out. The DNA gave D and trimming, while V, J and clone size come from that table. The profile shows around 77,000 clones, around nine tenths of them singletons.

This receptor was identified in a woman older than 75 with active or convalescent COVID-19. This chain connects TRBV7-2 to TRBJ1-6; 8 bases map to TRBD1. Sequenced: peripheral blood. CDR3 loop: CASSLNRGNSPLHF. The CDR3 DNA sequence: TGTGCCAGCAGCTTAAACAGGGGGAATTCACCCCTCCACTTT.